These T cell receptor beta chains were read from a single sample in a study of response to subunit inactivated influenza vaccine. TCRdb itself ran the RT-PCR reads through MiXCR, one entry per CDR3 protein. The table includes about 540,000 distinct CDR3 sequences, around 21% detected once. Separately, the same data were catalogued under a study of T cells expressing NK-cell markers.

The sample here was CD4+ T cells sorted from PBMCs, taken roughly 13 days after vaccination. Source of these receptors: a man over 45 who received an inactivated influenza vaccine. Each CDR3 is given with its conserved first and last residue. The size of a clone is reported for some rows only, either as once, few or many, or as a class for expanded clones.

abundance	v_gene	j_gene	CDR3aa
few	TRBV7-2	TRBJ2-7	CASSYGTSGSGEQYF
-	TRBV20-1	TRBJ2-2	CAGGAGGRSGELFF
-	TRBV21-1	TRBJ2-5	CAVPPTQGQETQYF
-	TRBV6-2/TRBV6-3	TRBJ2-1	CASSFSLTSYNEQFF
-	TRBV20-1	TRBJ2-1	CSARVAGAFYNEQFF
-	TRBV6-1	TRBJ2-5	CASSEARASAFQETQYF
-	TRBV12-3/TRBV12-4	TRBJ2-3	CASSFRRGGRGDTQYF
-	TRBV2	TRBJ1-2	CASSEQDGYGYTF
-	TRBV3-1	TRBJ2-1	CASSQGTGGNEQFF
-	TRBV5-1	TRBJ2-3	CASSLGSGGPHYTQYF
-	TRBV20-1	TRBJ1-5	CSAGRGQQPQHF
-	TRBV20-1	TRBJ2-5	CRGDREETQYF
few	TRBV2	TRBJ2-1	CASSETGQGIAFF